Below are 25 T cell receptor beta chains sequenced from a single sample in a study of radiotherapy plus CTLA-4 blockade in lung cancer. Some clones are missing from TCRdb's copy, which holds only in-frame ones; the method was immunoSEQ multiplex PCR. The table shows approximately 72,000 clones, with around 80% occurring only once. The sample here was peripheral blood, taken from a patient treated with radiotherapy plus ipilimumab. The receptors come from a human donor with non-small cell lung cancer who had a complete response to radiotherapy plus ipilimumab.

This clone was counted a single time. V and J are TRBV29-1 and TRBJ2-3, with a possible D match to TRBD2 (6 bases). V was shortened by 6 bases and J by 5 bases, with 18 bases between the two germline ends. CDR1 and CDR2 (germline): SQVTM, ANQGSEA. This CDR3 contains 14 residues. CDR3 region: CSVRLVGDGDTQYF. DNA for the CDR3: TGCAGCGTCCGACTAGTGGGGGATGGAGATACGCAGTATTTT.

This sequence joins TRBV10-3 and TRBJ1-2; 7 positions agree with TRBD1. Trimming took 1 base from V and 0 from J; bases not matched to a gene: 2. This CDR3 has 15 residues. Germline CDR1 is ENHRY and CDR2 is SYGVKD. Written as DNA, the CDR3 is TGTGCCATCAGTGAGTGGGACAGCCCTAACTATGGCTACACCTTC. Its protein is CAISEWDSPNYGYTF.

The V call is TRBV2, the J call TRBJ1-1; no reliable D call. The CDR3 has 12 residues. Germline CDR1 reads SNHLY; CDR2 reads FYNNEI. Trimming shortened V by 5 bases and J by 2 bases, and 6 bases separated the two germline ends. CDR3 nucleotides: TGTGCCAGCAGTCTAGCAAACACTGAAGCTTTCTTT. Its translation is CASSLANTEAFF. The variable domain in full, completed from reference TRBV2 and TRBJ1-1, reads EPEVTQTPSHQVTQMGQEVILRCVPISNHLYFYWYRQILGQKVEFLVSFYNNEISEKSEIFDDQFSVERPDGSNFTLKIRSTKLEDSAMYFCASSLANTEAFFGQGTRLTVV.

The chain joins TRBV6-6 to TRBJ1-5; D unresolved. Per the germline V gene, CDR1 is MNHNY and CDR2 is SVGAGI (reference sequence). The V end lost 2 bases, the J end lost 6 bases, and 8 bases lay between the germline ends. There are 13 residues in the CDR3. CDR3 residues: CASSYEGGQPQHF. The CDR3 nucleotides are TGTGCCAGCAGTTACGAAGGCGGTCAGCCCCAGCATTTT.

The CDR3 DNA sequence: TGTGCCAGCACCCGGCAGCCAGAAGCTTTCTTT. Translating gives CASTRQPEAFF. V usage is TRBV6-1 and J usage is TRBJ1-1, with D hard to call. CDR3 length: 11 residues. Germline V gives CDR1 MNHNS, CDR2 SASEGT. Trimming cost V 7 bases and J 8 bases, with 11 bases left between them.

This clone is classed as large (0.1 to 1%). This sample includes further DNA sequences coding for the same CDR3. The rearrangement joins TRBV19 to TRBJ2-3; D remains unclear. Germline V CDR1 and CDR2: LNHDA, SQIVND (reference sequence). This CDR3 comprises 12 residues. Trimming pared 1 base from V and 3 bases from J, leaving 2 bases between. The CDR3 here is CASSIGTDTQYF. CDR3 DNA sequence: TGTGCCAGTAGTATAGGAACAGATACGCAGTATTTT. The full variable domain, rest sourced from reference TRBV19 and TRBJ2-3, is DGGITQSPKYLFRKEGQNVTLSCEQNLNHDAMYWYRQDPGQGLRLIYYSQIVNDFQKGDIAEGYSVSREKKESFPLTVTSAQKNPTAFYLCASSIGTDTQYFGPGTRLTVL.

The DNA for the CDR3 is TGTGCCAGCAGCTTAGGGGGACAGTATGGCTACACCTTC. Protein: CASSLGGQYGYTF. The rearrangement uses TRBV11-2 and TRBJ1-2; 7 nucleotides align to TRBD1. V trimming: 1 base; J trimming: 5 bases; junction bases outside the gene matches: 1. The CDR3 covers 13 residues. Germline CDR1 reads SGHAT; CDR2 reads FQNNGV.

This clone has more than one count but fewer than ten. The genes are TRBV5-1 and TRBJ2-1; TRBD1 might be the D (6 bases). CDR3 length: 16 amino acids. V was shortened by 4 bases and J by 2 bases, with 16 bases between the two germline ends. CDR1 is SGHRS and CDR2 is YFSETQ in the germline V gene. CDR3 amino acids: CASSAQETGPYNEQFF. The CDR3 coding sequence is TGCGCCAGCAGCGCGCAAGAGACAGGTCCCTACAATGAGCAGTTCTTC.

The gene calls are TRBV30 and TRBJ2-2; the match to TRBD2 covers 7 bases. V was clipped by 0 bases and J by 2 bases; unmatched bases: 12. The germline CDR1 and CDR2 sequences are GTSNPN and SVGIG (reference sequence). The CDR3 sequence is 18 residues long. The CDR3 bases are TGTGCCTGGAGTGTATTTGAGGCGGGGGTGCTCAACACCGGGGAGCTGTTTTTT. Translated, it gives CAWSVFEAGVLNTGELFF.

The chain uses TRBV28 and TRBJ2-2; D not resolved. Trimming shortened V by 2 bases and J by 0 bases, and 7 bases separated the two germline ends. CDR3 length: 15 amino acids. The germline V gene encodes CDR1 MDHEN and CDR2 SYDVKM. The CDR3 DNA sequence: TGTGCCAGCAGTTTACCAGCGACGAACACCGGGGAGCTGTTTTTT. Translation gives CASSLPATNTGELFF.

The V gene is TRBV15, the J gene TRBJ1-5; tentatively, D is TRBD1 (5 bases). Germline CDR1 LNHNV, CDR2 YYDKDF (reference sequence). CDR3 size: 16 residues. V was pared by 0 bases and J by 7 bases, with 16 bases between. CDR3 DNA sequence: TGTGCCACCAGCAGAGATGGGGCGGGACCGAGGCAGCCCCAGCATTTT. This sequence encodes CATSRDGAGPRQPQHF.

This clone was counted a few times. The chain links TRBV28 to TRBJ2-7; a weak D match, TRBD2 (6 bases). This CDR3 has 15 residues. Germline V CDR1 and CDR2: MDHEN, SYDVKM. The V end was cut by 8 bases, the J end by 0 bases, with 17 bases between. The chain's CDR3 is CASGGGSAGSYEQYV. Here the CDR3 DNA reads TGTGCCAGCGGCGGAGGGTCTGCGGGCTCCTACGAGCAGTACGTC.

A remark on this clone: Other nucleotide sequences from this sample produce the same CDR3. This rearrangement joins TRBV6-5 to TRBJ1-3; D perhaps matches TRBD1 (6 bases). The CDR3 runs to 15 residues. Germline V gives CDR1 MNHEY, CDR2 SVGAGI. The V gene lost 8 bases and the J gene lost 4 bases, with 18 bases spanning the gap. The chain's CDR3 is CASSLRDTPGNTIYF. CDR3 sequence (DNA): TGTGCCAGCTCGTTAAGGGACACCCCCGGAAACACCATATATTTT.

The gene calls are TRBV6-6 and TRBJ1-4; TRBD1 is a possible D gene (6 bases). Germline V CDR1 and CDR2: MNHNY, SVGAGI (reference sequence). The V and J ends lost 0 bases and 12 bases respectively, with 14 bases between them. The CDR3 sequence is 14 residues long. CDR3 loop: CASSYSTGGVELFF. The CDR3 nucleotides read TGTGCCAGCAGTTACTCGACCGGGGGCGTGGAACTGTTTTTT.

The rearrangement uses TRBV7-8 and TRBJ2-6, with a weak D call TRBD2 (6 bases). V shed 5 bases and J shed 1 base, with 12 bases lying between them. CDR1 SGHVS and CDR2 FQNEAQ come from the germline V gene. The CDR3 is made up of 16 amino acids. CDR3 amino acids: CASSPGEASGANVLTF. Here the CDR3 DNA reads TGTGCCAGCAGCCCGGGGGAGGCGTCTGGGGCCAACGTCCTGACTTTC.

The V gene is TRBV9, the J gene TRBJ1-2; 9 positions match TRBD1. The J segment lost 3 bases and the V segment lost 0 bases, leaving 3 bases of the junction unmatched. This CDR3 is 15 amino acids long. The germline V gene encodes CDR1 SGDLS and CDR2 YYNGEE. CDR3 region: CASSVEGQGYYGYTF. For the CDR3, the DNA is TGTGCCAGCAGCGTAGAGGGACAGGGTTACTATGGCTACACCTTC.

The V and J genes are TRBV9 and TRBJ1-1; D not resolved. This CDR3 region has 14 residues. Per germline, CDR1 SGDLS and CDR2 YYNGEE. The germline V and J ends were trimmed by 5 bases and 1 base, with 12 bases remaining between them. In nucleotides, the CDR3 is TGTGCCAGCAGTCGAGCGGGCGGGAACACTGAAGCTTTCTTT. It translates to CASSRAGGNTEAFF.

A word on this clone: This is likely a read error, given that the CDR3 carries no conserved phenylalanine or tryptophan at its end. The CDR3 sequence: CASSQQTGAAFL. Here the CDR3 DNA reads TGTGCCAGCAGCCAACAGACAGGCGCAGCTTTCCTT. The V call is TRBV11-2, the J call TRBJ1-1; TRBD1 might be the D (6 bases). This CDR3 is 12 amino acids long. The germline V and J ends were trimmed by 5 bases and 10 bases, with 14 bases remaining between them. From germline, CDR1 is SGHAT and CDR2 FQNNGV.

J is TRBJ2-6 and V is TRBV5-1; D perhaps matches TRBD1 (6 bases). Trimming pared 0 bases from V and 0 bases from J, leaving 10 bases between. Germline loops: CDR1 SGHRS, CDR2 YFSETQ. The CDR3 spans 17 residues. The DNA of the CDR3 is TGCGCCAGCAGCTTGGAAGGGGGTTACTCTGGGGCCAACGTCCTGACTTTC. Its translation is CASSLEGGYSGANVLTF.

This chain uses TRBV19 with TRBJ2-2, with D perhaps matching TRBD2 (6 bases). Trimming removed 8 bases at V and 5 bases at J, with 21 bases between. The CDR3 length is 16 residues. The germline V gene has CDR1 LNHDA and CDR2 SQIVND (reference sequence). Here the CDR3 reads CASRRDVRAGTGELFF. DNA of the CDR3: TGTGCCAGTCGCCGAGATGTGCGAGCGGGTACCGGGGAGCTGTTTTTT. The complete variable domain, with remaining parts taken from reference TRBV19 and TRBJ2-2, reads DGGITQSPKYLFRKEGQNVTLSCEQNLNHDAMYWYRQDPGQGLRLIYYSQIVNDFQKGDIAEGYSVSREKKESFPLTVTSAQKNPTAFYLCASRRDVRAGTGELFFGEGSRLTVL.

The chain is built from TRBV29-1 and TRBJ2-1, with 7 nucleotides matching TRBD2. CDR1 and CDR2 from the germline V gene are SQVTM and ANQGSEA. V lost 4 bases and J lost 7; bases outside the gene matches: 10. This CDR3 has 14 amino acids. This CDR3 is CSVVPSGIGNEQFF. CDR3 nucleotides: TGCAGCGTTGTCCCCAGCGGGATTGGTAATGAGCAGTTCTTC.

The CDR3 sequence is CASSPQASGISYEQYF. Written as DNA, the CDR3 is TGTGCCAGCTCACCACAAGCTAGCGGAATCTCCTACGAGCAGTACTTC. The chain is built from TRBV18 and TRBJ2-7, with 7 bases matching TRBD2. CDR3 length: 16 amino acids. Germline V gives CDR1 KGHSH, CDR2 LQKENI. J lost 0 bases, V lost 1 base, and 6 bases had no gene match.

This clone showed up just once. The chain employs TRBV11-1 and TRBJ1-5, with 9 bases lining up with TRBD1. With V trimmed by 1 base and J by 5 bases, 9 bases remained unmatched. The CDR3 consists of 17 residues. CDR1 and CDR2 (germline): SGHAT, FQDESV (reference sequence). CDR3 nucleotides: TGTGCCAGCAGCTTAGTTTTAGGGACAGGGTGGCATCAGCCCCAGCATTTT. This sequence encodes CASSLVLGTGWHQPQHF.

A few counts support this clone. This sequence joins TRBV4-3 and TRBJ1-4; 9 bases fit TRBD1. V lost 6 bases to trimming and J lost 5 bases; unmatched junction nucleotides: 4. Germline CDR1 and CDR2: LGHNA and YSLEER. This CDR3 is 14 amino acids long. The CDR3 DNA reads as TGCGCCAGCAGTCCCGGGACAGGGAATGAAAAACTGTTTTTT. It translates to CASSPGTGNEKLFF.

This chain joins TRBV6-1 and TRBJ2-5; D remains unclear. The germline CDR1 and CDR2 sequences are MNHNS and SASEGT. This CDR3 has 17 amino acids. V lost 2 bases and J 5 bases, leaving 21 bases between the germline ends. The CDR3 coding sequence is TGTGCCAGCAGTGAAACCCCTACGGCCCGGGTCAGGGAGACCCAGTACTTC. Translating gives CASSETPTARVRETQYF.